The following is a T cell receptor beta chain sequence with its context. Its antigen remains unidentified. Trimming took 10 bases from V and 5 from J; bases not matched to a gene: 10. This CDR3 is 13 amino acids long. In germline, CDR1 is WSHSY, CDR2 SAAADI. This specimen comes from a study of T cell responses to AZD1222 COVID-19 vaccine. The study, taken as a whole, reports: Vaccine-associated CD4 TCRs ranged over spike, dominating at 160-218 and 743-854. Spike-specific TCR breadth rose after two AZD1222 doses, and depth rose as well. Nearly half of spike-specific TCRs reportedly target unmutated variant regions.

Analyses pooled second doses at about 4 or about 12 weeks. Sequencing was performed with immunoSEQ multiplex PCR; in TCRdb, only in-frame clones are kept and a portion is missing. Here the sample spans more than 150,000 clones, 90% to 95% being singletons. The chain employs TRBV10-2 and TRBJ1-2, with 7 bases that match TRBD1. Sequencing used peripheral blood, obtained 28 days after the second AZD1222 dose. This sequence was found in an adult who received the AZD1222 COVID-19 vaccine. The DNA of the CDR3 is TGCGCCACACGGGGACTGACAGGGTATGGCTACACCTTC. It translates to CATRGLTGYGYTF.